These 9 T cell receptor beta chains originate from one sample sequenced in a study of CD8 T cells in Susac syndrome. The authors reverse transcribed about 0.5 to 1 ug RNA with random hexamers. TCRdb independently ran MiXCR on the immunoSEQ multiplex PCR reads; one entry per CDR3 protein. The data hold 180,000 or so distinct CDR3 sequences, with less than 95% observed a single time. Sequencing was performed on CD4+ T cells from PBMCs. These receptors came from a human donor in good health.

The chain employs TRBV20-1 and TRBJ2-4; no firm D call. The CDR3 has 13 residues. Between the trimmed V and J ends, which lost 6 bases and 0 bases, there was a span of 9 bases. CDR1 and CDR2 (germline): DFQATT, SNEGSKA (reference sequence). In DNA, the CDR3 is TGCAGTGCAACGGACCGAGCCAAAAACATTCAGTACTTC. Protein product: CSATDRAKNIQYF.

V usage is TRBV12-3 or TRBV12-4 and J usage is TRBJ1-2; perhaps TRBD1 as D (5 bases). The CDR3 consists of 14 residues. The V gene lost 6 bases and the J gene lost 8 bases, with 19 bases spanning the gap. The chain's CDR3 is CASSLTDSLRGYTF. The CDR3 DNA reads as TGTGCCAGCAGCCTGACAGACTCTCTACGGGGCTACACCTTC.

This sequence joins TRBV29-1 and TRBJ2-3, with a tentative D call TRBD2 (6 bases). V lost 2 bases and J 11 bases, leaving 17 bases between the germline ends. The CDR3 runs 13 residues. The germline V gene encodes CDR1 SQVTM and CDR2 ANQGSEA. CDR3 sequence: CSVELVGRGWQYF. The CDR3 nucleotides read TGCAGCGTTGAATTGGTCGGGAGAGGCTGGCAGTATTTT.

J is TRBJ1-1 and V is TRBV29-1, with no clear D. Germline CDR1 and CDR2: SQVTM and ANQGSEA. The CDR3 is made up of 13 amino acids. V lost 7 bases and J 4 bases, leaving 16 bases between the germline ends. Here the CDR3 DNA reads TGCAGCGCTTCGGGCCCGAAGGGCACTGAAGCTTTCTTT. Its translation is CSASGPKGTEAFF.

The J gene is TRBJ2-5, the V gene TRBV7-2; D unclear. The CDR3 spans 14 residues. Trimming took 5 bases from V and 5 from J, leaving 15 bases between them. CDR1 is SGHTA and CDR2 is FQGNSA in the germline V gene. The DNA for the CDR3 is TGTGCCAGCAGCCCCATGTCGAGCGATGAGACCCAGTACTTC. Translation: CASSPMSSDETQYF. Full variable domain (remainder filled in from reference TRBV7-2 and TRBJ2-5): GAGVSQSPSNKVTEKGKDVELRCDPISGHTALYWYRQSLGQGLEFLIYFQGNSAPDKSGLPSDRFSAERTGGSVSTLTIQRTQQEDSAVYLCASSPMSSDETQYFGPGTRLLVL.

CDR3 sequence: CASSFSLADITGTRRASSYEQYF. The CDR3 DNA is TGTGCCAGCAGTTTTTCTCTGGCGGATATAACCGGGACCCGAAGGGCTAGCTCCTACGAGCAGTACTTC. V gene TRBV27 combines with J gene TRBJ2-7, with D possibly being TRBD1 or TRBD2 (5 bases each). Trimming cost V 3 bases and J 0 bases, with 36 bases left between them. There are 23 residues in the CDR3. Per the germline V gene, CDR1 is MNHEY and CDR2 is SMNVEV (reference sequence).

V and J are TRBV12-3 or TRBV12-4 and TRBJ1-3; 8 bases are a match to TRBD1. The CDR3 is 14 residues long. The V gene end was trimmed by 6 bases and the J gene end by 3 bases; junction bases not matched to a gene: 4. Written as DNA, the CDR3 is TGTGCCAGCAGCAGACAGGGGATTGGAAACACCATATATTTT. Translating gives CASSRQGIGNTIYF.

The V call is TRBV4-3, the J call TRBJ2-1; 7 positions agree with TRBD2. Trimming took 0 bases from V and 3 from J; bases not matched to a gene: 8. The CDR3 extends over 17 amino acids. Germline loops: CDR1 LGHNA, CDR2 YSLEER. The CDR3 region is CASSQEIGGRYYNEQFF. CDR3 nucleotides: TGCGCCAGCAGCCAAGAGATTGGCGGGAGATACTACAATGAGCAGTTCTTC.

The J gene is TRBJ2-5, the V gene TRBV29-1; the D call may be TRBD1 or TRBD2 (5 bases each). V lost 2 bases and J lost 4, with 11 bases in between. Looked up from germline, CDR1 is SQVTM and CDR2 is ANQGSEA. The CDR3 is made up of 13 amino acids. CDR3 sequence: CSVEMGVGETQYF. CDR3 DNA sequence: TGCAGCGTTGAAATGGGGGTTGGAGAGACCCAGTACTTC.